This T cell receptor (beta chain) is from a study of blood T cells in healthy people across ages. This CDR3 comprises 17 residues. V gave up 6 bases and J gave up 14 bases, with 33 bases separating them. Primed by a sample-barcoded 5' primer and a J-beta primer mix, a second PCR proceeded for roughly 7 to 12 cycles. TCRdb reprocessed the 5' RACE reads via MiXCR and lists one record per CDR3 protein. The sample records approximately 800,000 distinct CDR3 sequences, about 53% being singletons. The receptor's source is an elderly man in good health. The sample comprised blood. V and J are TRBV12-3 or TRBV12-4 and TRBJ2-3; a possible D gene is TRBD1 (6 bases). The CDR3 sequence: CASRPQGIGWEHRYAYF. For the CDR3, the DNA is TGTGCCAGCAGACCACAGGGAATCGGGTGGGAGCACAGATACGCGTATTTT.